Following are 17 T cell receptor beta chains from one sample sequenced in a study of CD8+ T cells in alopecia areata. The sequencing template was cDNA reverse transcribed from extracted RNA. Profiled with immunoSEQ multiplex PCR; TCRdb holds only in-frame clones, not every one. The data contain 90,000 to 130,000 clones, 55% to 60% of them singletons. Input material: NKG2D-low CD8+ T cells sorted from blood. These receptor sequences come from a human donor with alopecia areata.

In its sample, this clone was seen once. The chain combines TRBV2 with TRBJ2-7; D is uncertain. The CDR3 contains 11 residues. CDR1 and CDR2 (germline): SNHLY, FYNNEI. V was shortened by 4 bases and J by 3 bases, with 4 bases between the two germline ends. DNA of the CDR3: TGTGCCAGCAGTGCCGGCTACGAGCAGTACTTC. This encodes CASSAGYEQYF.

In its sample, this clone was seen a few times. The chain recombines TRBV7-3 with TRBJ1-4; no reliable D call. There are 11 residues in the CDR3. Trimming took 5 bases from V and 14 from J, leaving 12 bases between them. Germline CDR1 is SGHTA and CDR2 is FQGTGA. CDR3 sequence reads: CASSPAGGLFF. The CDR3 DNA sequence: TGTGCCAGCAGCCCAGCAGGAGGGCTGTTTTTT. Full variable domain (missing parts from reference TRBV7-3 and TRBJ1-4): GAGVSQTPSNKVTEKGKYVELRCDPISGHTALYWYRQSLGQGPEFLIYFQGTGAADDSGLPNDRFFAVRPEGSVSTLKIQRTERGDSAVYLCASSPAGGLFFGSGTQLSVL.

The CDR3 here is CASSLVVTGGFFF. CDR3 nucleotide sequence: TGTGCCAGCAGCTTAGTTGTGACAGGGGGCTTCTTCTTT. The gene calls are TRBV7-8 and TRBJ1-1, with 10 bases aligning to TRBD1. This CDR3 spans 13 amino acids. V was clipped by 1 base and J by 14 bases; unmatched bases: 7. Germline V gene sequence: CDR1 SGHVS, CDR2 FQNEAQ.

This clone has a count of ten or more. The chain employs TRBV4-1 and TRBJ2-7; D is possibly TRBD1 (6 bases). CDR3 length: 16 residues. CDR1 and CDR2 from the germline V gene are MGHRA and YSYEKL. Trimming shortened V by 0 bases and J by 2 bases, and 14 bases separated the two germline ends. CDR3: CASSQDSGTPTYEQYF. The CDR3 nucleotides are TGCGCCAGCAGCCAAGATTCGGGGACACCAACCTACGAGCAGTACTTC.

The chain's CDR3 is CASSQGTNGNTIYF. CDR3 DNA: TGCGCCAGCAGCCAGGGGACAAATGGAAACACCATATATTTT. This chain joins TRBV4-1 and TRBJ1-3; weak D call: TRBD1 (6 bases). The V end was cut by 3 bases, the J end by 3 bases, with 9 bases between. Germline V gene sequence: CDR1 MGHRA, CDR2 YSYEKL. The CDR3 sequence is 14 residues long.

The chain links TRBV28 to TRBJ2-7; 7 nucleotides agree with TRBD2. The CDR3 covers 14 residues. CDR1 is MDHEN and CDR2 is SYDVKM in the germline V gene. The ends lost 4 bases at V and 0 bases at J; junction bases unmatched: 3. In nucleotides, the CDR3 is TGTGCCAGCAGTTCACTAGCGCTCTCCTACGAGCAGTACTTC. Translated: CASSSLALSYEQYF.

Only one count was recorded for this clone. J is TRBJ2-7 and V is TRBV4-1; 9 positions agree with TRBD2. The CDR3 loop spans 13 amino acids. CDR1 is MGHRA, CDR2 YSYEKL, per germline. V was pared by 3 bases and J by 3 bases, with 0 bases of the junction left unmatched. The CDR3 sequence: CASSQREGYEQYF. CDR3 bases: TGCGCCAGCAGCCAGCGGGAGGGCTACGAGCAGTACTTC.

This clone came up many times. The chain is built from TRBV7-9 and TRBJ2-1, with 11 positions matching TRBD2. V lost 6 bases to trimming and J lost 7 bases; unmatched junction nucleotides: 8. From germline, CDR1 is SEHNR and CDR2 FQNEAQ (reference sequence). The CDR3 totals 15 residues. The CDR3 reads CASSFVTSGSNEQFF. The CDR3 nucleotides are TGTGCCAGCAGTTTTGTCACTAGCGGGAGTAATGAGCAGTTCTTC.

The CDR3 DNA reads as TGTGCCAGCAGCGGGGCAGGGCTGCACGAGCAGTACTTC. This sequence encodes CASSGAGLHEQYF. The V gene is TRBV9, the J gene TRBJ2-7; TRBD1 might be the D (5 bases). The CDR3 is 13 residues long. The V gene's germline CDR1 is SGDLS and CDR2 YYNGEE. Trimming took 3 bases from V and 5 from J, leaving 12 bases between them. Filled out from reference TRBV9 and TRBJ2-7, the complete variable domain reads DSGVTQTPKHLITATGQRVTLRCSPRSGDLSVYWYQQSLDQGLQFLIQYYNGEERAKGNILERFSAQQFPDLHSELNLSSLELGDSALYFCASSGAGLHEQYFGPGTRLTVT.

The J gene is TRBJ1-6, the V gene TRBV27; perhaps TRBD1 as D (6 bases). Trimming cost V 5 bases and J 15 bases, with 14 bases left between them. This CDR3 has 12 amino acids. Germline CDR1 MNHEY, CDR2 SMNVEV (reference sequence). This CDR3 reads CASSTGGRDLHF. The CDR3 coding sequence is TGTGCCAGCAGTACCGGGGGCAGGGACCTCCACTTT.

The CDR3 is CASSLMGQPTDTQYF. In DNA form, the CDR3 reads TGTGCCAGCAGCTTGATGGGACAGCCCACAGATACGCAGTATTTT. This chain uses TRBV5-6 with TRBJ2-3; TRBD1 matches at 7 bases. The CDR3 has 15 residues. Germline trimming cut 1 base from V and 2 bases from J; bases unmatched to any gene: 4. CDR1 is SGHDT and CDR2 is YYEEEE in the germline V gene.

The chain combines TRBV6-5 with TRBJ1-5; perhaps TRBD1 as D (5 bases). The CDR3 spans 15 residues. Germline V gives CDR1 MNHEY, CDR2 SVGAGI. V was shortened by 0 bases and J by 4 bases, with 10 bases between the two germline ends. CDR3: CASSYSGDSNQPQHF. DNA of the CDR3: TGTGCCAGCAGTTACTCGGGGGATAGTAATCAGCCCCAGCATTTT.

The table lists this clone with a few counts. The rearrangement links TRBV6-1 to TRBJ2-7; 7 bases are shared with TRBD1. The CDR3 runs 16 residues. J gave up 0 bases and V 3 bases, and 8 bases lay outside the gene matches. The germline V gene has CDR1 MNHNS and CDR2 SASEGT. The CDR3 spells CASSEGDSRASYEQYF. The CDR3 DNA reads as TGTGCCAGCAGTGAGGGGGACAGTCGGGCCTCCTACGAGCAGTACTTC.

This clone came up a few times. The genes are TRBV19 and TRBJ2-1; 10 bases map to TRBD2. This CDR3 region has 13 residues. Germline V gene sequence: CDR1 LNHDA, CDR2 SQIVND (reference sequence). J gave up 9 bases and V 6 bases, and 5 bases lay outside the gene matches. CDR3 region: CASRLAGAGEQFF. The CDR3 bases are TGTGCCAGTAGGCTAGCGGGAGCGGGTGAGCAGTTCTTC.

The J gene is TRBJ2-7, the V gene TRBV28; 7 bases align to TRBD2. The CDR3 is made up of 16 amino acids. Germline CDR1 MDHEN, CDR2 SYDVKM. J was trimmed by 2 bases and V by 2 bases; bases with no gene match: 9. DNA of the CDR3: TGTGCCAGCAGTTTAGAGGTGTCTAGCGGAACCTACGAGCAGTACTTC. Its protein is CASSLEVSSGTYEQYF.

The J gene is TRBJ2-1, the V gene TRBV7-9; TRBD2 aligns across 10 bases. This CDR3 is built from 16 residues. Germline CDR1 SEHNR, CDR2 FQNEAQ (reference sequence). V was pared by 3 bases and J by 8 bases, with 10 bases of the junction left unmatched. The CDR3 loop reads CASSFPSGGEDDEQFF. DNA for the CDR3: TGTGCCAGCAGCTTCCCCAGCGGGGGGGAGGACGATGAGCAGTTCTTC.

The V gene is TRBV7-6, the J gene TRBJ2-1, with D tentatively TRBD2 (5 bases). Germline CDR1 reads SGHVS; CDR2 reads FNYEAQ. The CDR3 loop spans 13 amino acids. The V and J ends lost 5 bases and 2 bases respectively, with 7 bases between them. The CDR3 coding sequence is TGTGCCAGCAGCCCGGGGACCTACAATGAGCAGTTCTTC. Translation gives CASSPGTYNEQFF.